A selection of T cell receptor beta chains follows, all from one sample in a study of shared clonotypes between healthy human individuals. Method: immunoSEQ multiplex PCR; TCRdb's copy keeps in-frame clones and lacks some. The sample yields 600,000 or so clones, roughly 98% seen once. The sample comprised naive CD8+ T cells sorted from blood. These receptors all come from a man aged 25 to 45 in good health. CDR3s include the opening cysteine and the closing phenylalanine or tryptophan. The order of the fields is D gene, clone size, V gene, J gene, CDR3 DNA, CDR3 protein. The D gene is left open where the match is weak. Not every row has a clone size; where given, it reads once, few, many or a size class.

TRBD1	-	TRBV19	TRBJ2-2	TGTGCCAGTAGTTACGGGACAGGACCCAACACCGGGGAGCTGTTTTTT	CASSYGTGPNTGELFF
TRBD1	-	TRBV9	TRBJ2-1	TGTGCCAGCACCCGGACAGGGTGGGAACCCTACAATGAGCAGTTCTTC	CASTRTGWEPYNEQFF
-	once	TRBV27	TRBJ2-2	TGTGCCAGCAGTAAGGCCGGGGAGCTGTTTTTT	CASSKAGELFF
-	once	TRBV27	TRBJ2-7	TGTGCCAGCAGAGGTGTCGGAGCCTACGAGCAGTACTTC	CASRGVGAYEQYF
TRBD2	-	TRBV4-1	TRBJ2-7	TGCGCCAGCAGCCAAAACCTAGCGGGAGGGCCTCTCTCCGAGCAGTACTTC	CASSQNLAGGPLSEQYF
-	-	TRBV10-3	TRBJ2-5	TGTGCCATCAGTGACCCCTCGTACCAAGAGACCCAGTACTTC	CAISDPSYQETQYF
-	-	TRBV9	TRBJ1-1	TGTGCCAGCAGCCCAAACAAGGTGGAAGCTTTCTTT	CASSPNKVEAFF
-	-	TRBV7-9	TRBJ2-1	TGTGCCAGCACCCCAACCCTTAGTTCAGATGAGCAGTTCTTC	CASTPTLSSDEQFF
-	once	TRBV27	TRBJ2-7	TGTGCCAGCAGTTTTGTCACCTCACGGCAGAAACTCGAGCAGTACTTC	CASSFVTSRQKLEQYF
-	-	TRBV25-1	TRBJ1-1	TGTGCCAGCAGGGGTAGTCGGAACACTGAAGCTTTCTTT	CASRGSRNTEAFF
TRBD2	-	TRBV9	TRBJ2-5	TGTGCCAGCAGCGCGGGACTAGCGGGAGAGACCCAGTACTTC	CASSAGLAGETQYF
-	once	TRBV7-9	TRBJ1-1	TGTGCCAGCAGCTCGCAGGCAACGAACACTGAAGCTTTCTTT	CASSSQATNTEAFF
TRBD1	-	TRBV2	TRBJ1-5	TGTGCCAGCAGTGAAGCGCTTCTGGGACAGGGGAGTGGGCAGCCCCAGCATTTT	CASSEALLGQGSGQPQHF
-	-	TRBV29-1	TRBJ2-1	TGCAGCCTAAAGACATCCCGAGAAACCTACAATGAGCAGTTCTTC	CSLKTSRETYNEQFF
-	-	TRBV6-1	TRBJ2-3	TGTGCCAGCAGTTTCCGCCGTAGAGGCACAGATACGCAGTATTTT	CASSFRRRGTDTQYF
TRBD2	-	TRBV28	TRBJ2-2	TGTGCCAGCAGTTCACTAGCGGAGCCCGGGGAGCTGTTTTTT	CASSSLAEPGELFF
-	-	TRBV4-1	TRBJ2-7	TGCGCCAGCAGCCAAGAAGGGGAGGTCTCCTACGAGCAGTACTTC	CASSQEGEVSYEQYF
-	-	TRBV5-6	TRBJ2-3	TGTGCCAGCAGCTTGGCCGCGGCGGGACGGCCCGCAGATACGCAGTATTTT	CASSLAAAGRPADTQYF
-	-	TRBV7-6	TRBJ2-7	TGTGCCAGCAGCTTATTCCCTAGCGCCTACGAGCAGTACTTC	CASSLFPSAYEQYF
-	-	TRBV5-1	TRBJ1-1	TGCGCCAGCAGCTTGGTAAGGGGAAGCCTGGCTGAAGCTTTCTTT	CASSLVRGSLAEAFF
-	-	TRBV9	TRBJ2-1	TGTGCCAGCGCAGGGTCCTACAATGAGCAGTTCTTC	CASAGSYNEQFF
TRBD2	-	TRBV14	TRBJ2-7	TGTGCCAGCAGCCAAGAGTCTAGCGGGAGTATAACCTACGAGCAGTACTTC	CASSQESSGSITYEQYF
-	-	TRBV9	TRBJ2-3	TGTGCCAGCAGCGGCCGGGACTCAGGGGATACGCAGTATTTT	CASSGRDSGDTQYF
-	-	TRBV7-9	TRBJ1-1	TGTGCCAGCAGCTTAGCGTCCGGGGAGAACACTGAAGCTTTCTTT	CASSLASGENTEAFF
TRBD1	-	TRBV4-1	TRBJ2-7	TGCGCCAGCAGCCAAGTGATAGGGGGCGGCTACGAGCAGTACTTC	CASSQVIGGGYEQYF
TRBD2	-	TRBV6-1	TRBJ2-1	TGTGCCAGCGGGCTAGCGGGGGCGAACGAGCAGTTCTTC	CASGLAGANEQFF
-	-	TRBV27	TRBJ2-3	TGTGCCAGCAGTCTACTCACAGATACGCAGTATTTT	CASSLLTDTQYF
TRBD2	-	TRBV6-1	TRBJ2-1	TGTGCCAGCAGTGGAAATGGAGGGACTAGCTTCCACAATGAGCAGTTCTTC	CASSGNGGTSFHNEQFF
TRBD2	-	TRBV7-9	TRBJ2-1	TGTGCCAGCGGGGTGCCGGGACTAGCGGGAAATGAGCAGTTCTTC	CASGVPGLAGNEQFF
-	once	TRBV30	TRBJ1-1	TGTGCCTGGAGCCATGCAGGGGCCGGAACAGCTTTCTTT	CAWSHAGAGTAFF
TRBD1	-	TRBV7-9	TRBJ2-3	TGTGCCAGCAGCTTAGGACAGGGGGAGGGAGATACGCAGTATTTT	CASSLGQGEGDTQYF
-	-	TRBV7-9	TRBJ2-1	TGTGCCAGCAGCTTTTCGGGCTATGAGCAGTTCTTC	CASSFSGYEQFF
TRBD1	-	TRBV5-1	TRBJ2-3	TGCGCCAGCAGCTGGGACAGCCCGTCGGATACGCAGTATTTT	CASSWDSPSDTQYF
-	-	TRBV13	TRBJ2-3	TGTGCCAGCAGCCCAACTGAGATGGCTCACTCGCAGTATTTT	CASSPTEMAHSQYF
-	-	TRBV7-9	TRBJ2-7	TGTGCCAGCAGCCCGCCGGGGCTTAAGGGAGACGAGCAGTACTTC	CASSPPGLKGDEQYF
-	-	TRBV30	TRBJ2-2	TGTGCCTGGAGTTATTTGACCCCCGGGGAGCTGTTTTTT	CAWSYLTPGELFF
TRBD2	-	TRBV7-9	TRBJ2-3	TGTGCCAGCAGCTCCCACATAGTGCGAGCGGGAAACACAGATACGCAGTATTTT	CASSSHIVRAGNTDTQYF
-	-	TRBV29-1	TRBJ2-7	TGCAGCGTTGAAGATCAGGCAGGGAACTACGAGCAGTACTTC	CSVEDQAGNYEQYF
-	-	TRBV6-5	TRBJ2-7	TGTGCCAGCAGTTTCCTAGTTGATTCCTACGAGCAGTACTTC	CASSFLVDSYEQYF
-	-	TRBV9	TRBJ1-2	TGTGCCAGCGGGCCAGCTAACTATGGCTACACCTTC	CASGPANYGYTF
-	-	TRBV27	TRBJ2-7	TGTGCCACCCGAAGGGGCTACGAGCAGTACTTC	CATRRGYEQYF
TRBD1	-	TRBV7-9	TRBJ2-7	TGTGCCAGTAGCAACGCCCCAGGGACAGGGACTCCCTACGAGCAGTACTTC	CASSNAPGTGTPYEQYF
TRBD2	-	TRBV7-6	TRBJ2-1	TGTGCCAGCAGCCCCTCCGGCGGGAGAGCCTCCTACAATGAGCAGTTCTTC	CASSPSGGRASYNEQFF
-	-	TRBV6-5	TRBJ2-2	TGTGCCAGCAGTTACGAGTACACCGGGGAGCTGTTTTTT	CASSYEYTGELFF
-	-	TRBV9	TRBJ2-7	TGTGCCAGCAGCGTAGATAAGGGGACCTCCTACGAGCAGTACTTC	CASSVDKGTSYEQYF
-	-	TRBV4-1	TRBJ2-3	TGCGCCAGCAGCCCCACAGGGTTCCCGAGCACAGATACGCAGTATTTT	CASSPTGFPSTDTQYF
TRBD1	-	TRBV7-9	TRBJ1-2	TGTGCCAGCAGCTTATTACAGGGGGATACGGTCTATGGCTACACCTTC	CASSLLQGDTVYGYTF
TRBD1	-	TRBV9	TRBJ1-1	TGTGCCAGCACCGGACAGGGGAACACTGAAGCTTTCTTT	CASTGQGNTEAFF
-	-	TRBV10-3	TRBJ2-7	TGTGCCATCAGTGAGTCGAAATGGACAGAACCCTACGAGCAGTACTTC	CAISESKWTEPYEQYF
TRBD2	-	TRBV5-4	TRBJ2-2	TGTGCCAGCAGCTGGGGACTAGCGGATACCGGGGAGCTGTTTTTT	CASSWGLADTGELFF
-	-	TRBV9	TRBJ2-1	TGTGCCAGCAGCGACGATGGGGTAAATGAGCAGTTCTTC	CASSDDGVNEQFF